This T cell receptor (beta chain) was recorded in a study of blood T cell repertoires in COVID-19 (dated by TCRdb to about 2020). Turning to the overall study: The collaborator samples originated in the United States, Italy and Spain and spanned the acute and convalescent phases of COVID-19. The material from the prospective study consisted of cDNA or gDNA derived from T cells, B-cell-depleted T cells, or PBMCs. Subjects who had been exposed to COVID-19, were actively infected with it, or had recovered from it provided the deeply sampled blood TCRbeta repertoires that made up the dataset. The repertoires were released in a freely available public database meant as a resource for research on the immune response to SARS-CoV-2. The samples were drawn from the first 160 participants of the ongoing ImmuneRACE study and from 950 to 1,500 subjects provided by 6 global collaborators. A de-identified subject ID, COVID-19 status, age in years and sex were almost always included in the sample metadata. Where HLA class I and class II types were available, the types were taken from metadata supplied by the sample provider, not from assay-based typing.

CDR1 and CDR2 are read off the germline V gene as SGHRS and YFSETQ. The CDR3 contains 15 residues, cysteine and phenylalanine counted. Here the CDR3 DNA is all that survives: 45 bases in frame from base 1. V lost 2 bases and J lost 0 bases; the stretch between them is 9 bases long. Another Seattle source contributed samples from volunteer blood donors who had recovered from COVID-19. Collaborating institutions collected whole blood in K2EDTA tubes following their own protocols. For TCRbeta analysis, collaborators shipped samples as frozen whole blood, isolated PBMCs, or DNA extracted from either of those sample types. Turning to this clone: The antigen it recognizes is unknown. Base qualities are missing; no much larger clone stands one base away.

The immunoSEQ Assay, a bias-controlled multiplex PCR, was used to amplify TCRbeta CDR3 regions from genomic DNA. The published analysis was carried out like this. The number of nucleated cells in each sample was estimated from the amplification of reference gene primers within the assay. To quantify the absolute abundance of each unique TCRbeta CDR3 rearrangement, sequence reads were collapsed and filtered. For each sample, productive Simpson clonality was calculated as the square root of Simpson's diversity index across productive rearrangements. Held by TCRdb, this immuneACCESS table contains in-frame sequences only and omits some clones. Under half of the omission traces to an unresolved V gene where checked; the cause of the rest is unknown. D and trimming come from the DNA, and the V and J calls and clone size come from that table. This sample lists 310,000 or so clones; about 85% were detected once. The top ten clonotypes cover 2.2% of the sample.

The paper's findings and limits, for the study overall: Clinical and demographic metadata were provided uncurated, with the amount varying by source and participant.

The clonotype was recovered from a woman aged 50 to 60 who had recovered from COVID-19. Recombination joined TRBV5-1 with TRBJ2-1; TRBD1 is a possible D gene, resting on 6 matching bases. Source material: peripheral blood. The DNA reads as follows: TGCGCCAGCAGCTTACAGGGCAGCTCCTACAATGAGCAGTTCTTC. This is translated as CASSLQGSSYNEQFF.